This T cell receptor (beta chain) originates from a study of blood T cell repertoires in COVID-19. At the level of the study: Samples representing acute and convalescent COVID-19 were sourced from the United States, Italy and Spain. Sample material is recorded as cDNA or gDNA derived from T cells, B-cell-depleted T cells, or PBMCs.

The germline gives CDR1 MDHEN, CDR2 SYDVKM. This CDR3 spans 17 amino acids. Trimming cost V 3 bases and J 3 bases; bases outside gene matches: 10. Per the original data handling: Reference gene primers were amplified, and this amplification served to estimate nucleated cell counts. Sequencing used immunoSEQ multiplex PCR; TCRdb keeps in-frame clones, though not all of them. The DNA was the basis for D and trimming; V, J and clone size are from that table. The sample carries around 150,000 clones, approximately 92% recorded once. J is TRBJ1-2 and V is TRBV28, with TRBD1 identical over 10 bases. The TCR was taken from a woman aged 45 to 65 with acute or convalescent COVID-19. Sample: peripheral blood. The CDR3 sequence is CASSLWDRGLMDYGYTF. The CDR3 DNA sequence: TGTGCCAGCAGTTTGTGGGACAGGGGCTTGATGGACTATGGCTACACCTTC.